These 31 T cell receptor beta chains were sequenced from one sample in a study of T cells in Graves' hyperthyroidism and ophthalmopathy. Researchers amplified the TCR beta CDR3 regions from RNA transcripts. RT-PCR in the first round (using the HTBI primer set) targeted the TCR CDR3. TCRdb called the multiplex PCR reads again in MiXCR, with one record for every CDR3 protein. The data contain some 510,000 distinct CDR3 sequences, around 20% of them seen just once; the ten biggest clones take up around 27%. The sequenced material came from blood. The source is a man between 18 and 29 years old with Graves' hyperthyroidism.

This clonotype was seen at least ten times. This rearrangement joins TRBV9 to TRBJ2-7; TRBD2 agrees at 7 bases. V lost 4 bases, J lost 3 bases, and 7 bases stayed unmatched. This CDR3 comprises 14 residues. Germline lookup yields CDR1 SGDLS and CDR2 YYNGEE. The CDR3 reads CASSPSGAYYEQYF. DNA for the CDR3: TGTGCCAGCAGCCCAAGCGGGGCGTACTACGAGCAGTACTTC.

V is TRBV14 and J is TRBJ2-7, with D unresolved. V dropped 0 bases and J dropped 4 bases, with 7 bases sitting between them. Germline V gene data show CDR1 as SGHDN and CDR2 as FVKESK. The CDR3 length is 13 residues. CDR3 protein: CASSQDAPYEQYF. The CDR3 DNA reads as TGTGCCAGCAGCCAAGATGCCCCTTACGAGCAGTACTTC. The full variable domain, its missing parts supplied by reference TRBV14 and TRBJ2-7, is EAGVTQFPSHSVIEKGQTVTLRCDPISGHDNLYWYRRVMGKEIKFLLHFVKESKQDESGMPNNRFLAERTGGTYSTLKVQPAELEDSGVYFCASSQDAPYEQYFGPGTRLTVT.

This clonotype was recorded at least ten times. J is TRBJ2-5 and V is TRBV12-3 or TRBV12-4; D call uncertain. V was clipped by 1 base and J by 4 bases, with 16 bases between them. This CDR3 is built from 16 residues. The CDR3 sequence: CASSLGLVGRGETQYF. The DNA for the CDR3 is TGTGCCAGCAGTTTAGGTCTAGTCGGCCGAGGAGAGACCCAGTACTTC.

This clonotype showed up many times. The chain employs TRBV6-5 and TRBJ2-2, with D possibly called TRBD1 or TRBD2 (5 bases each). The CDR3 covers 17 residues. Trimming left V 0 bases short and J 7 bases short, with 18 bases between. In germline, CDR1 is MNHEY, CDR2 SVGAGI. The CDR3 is CASSYSLTGTFGGELFF. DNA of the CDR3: TGTGCCAGCAGTTACTCCCTAACCGGGACCTTTGGCGGGGAGCTGTTTTTT.

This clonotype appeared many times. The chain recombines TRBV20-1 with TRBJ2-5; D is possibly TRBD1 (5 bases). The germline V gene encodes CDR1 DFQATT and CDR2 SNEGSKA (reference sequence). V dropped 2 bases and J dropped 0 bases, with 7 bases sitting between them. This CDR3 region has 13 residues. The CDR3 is CSARKGYQETQYF. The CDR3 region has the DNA TGCAGTGCTAGAAAGGGGTACCAAGAGACCCAGTACTTC.

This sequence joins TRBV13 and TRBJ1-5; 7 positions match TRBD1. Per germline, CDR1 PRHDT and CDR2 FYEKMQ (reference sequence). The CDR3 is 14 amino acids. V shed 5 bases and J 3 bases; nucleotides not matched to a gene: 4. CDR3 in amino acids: CASSLQGHNQPQHF. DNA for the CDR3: TGTGCCAGCAGCCTACAGGGGCACAATCAGCCCCAGCATTTT.

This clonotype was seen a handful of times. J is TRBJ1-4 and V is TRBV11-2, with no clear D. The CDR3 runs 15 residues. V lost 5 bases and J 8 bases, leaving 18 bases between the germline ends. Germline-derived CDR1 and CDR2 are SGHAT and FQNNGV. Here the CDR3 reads CASSPSDGRREKLFF. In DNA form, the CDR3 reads TGTGCCAGCAGCCCCTCGGACGGGAGGCGCGAAAAACTGTTTTTT.

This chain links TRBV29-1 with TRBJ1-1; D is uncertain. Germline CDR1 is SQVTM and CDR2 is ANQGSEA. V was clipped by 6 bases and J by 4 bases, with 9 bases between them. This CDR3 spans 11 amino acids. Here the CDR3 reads CSVSWVTEAFF. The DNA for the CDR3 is TGCAGCGTCTCCTGGGTCACTGAAGCTTTCTTT.

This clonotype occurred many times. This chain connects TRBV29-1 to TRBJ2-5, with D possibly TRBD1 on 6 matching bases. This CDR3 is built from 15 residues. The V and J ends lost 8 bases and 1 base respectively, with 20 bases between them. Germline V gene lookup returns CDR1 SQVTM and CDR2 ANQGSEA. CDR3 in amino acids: CSFSQGLDSQETQYF. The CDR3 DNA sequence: TGCAGCTTCTCCCAAGGGCTGGACAGCCAAGAGACCCAGTACTTC.

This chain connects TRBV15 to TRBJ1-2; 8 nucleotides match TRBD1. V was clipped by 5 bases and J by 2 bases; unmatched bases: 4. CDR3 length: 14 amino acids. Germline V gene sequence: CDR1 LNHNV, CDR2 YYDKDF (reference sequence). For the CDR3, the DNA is TGTGCCACCAGCCGCCGGACAGGGAACTATGGCTACACCTTC. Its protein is CATSRRTGNYGYTF.

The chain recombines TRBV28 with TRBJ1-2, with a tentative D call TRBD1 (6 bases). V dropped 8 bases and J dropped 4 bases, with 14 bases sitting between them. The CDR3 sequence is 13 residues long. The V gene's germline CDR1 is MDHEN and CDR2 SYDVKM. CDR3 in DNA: TGTGCCAGCGGAAGGGGGGACCTCTATGGCTACACCTTC. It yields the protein CASGRGDLYGYTF.

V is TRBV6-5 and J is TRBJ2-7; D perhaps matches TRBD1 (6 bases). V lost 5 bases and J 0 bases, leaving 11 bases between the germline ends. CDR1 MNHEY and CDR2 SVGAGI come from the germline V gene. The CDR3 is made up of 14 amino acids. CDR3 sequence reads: CASSNRVASYEQYF. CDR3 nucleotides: TGTGCCAGCAGTAACAGGGTGGCCTCCTACGAGCAGTACTTC.

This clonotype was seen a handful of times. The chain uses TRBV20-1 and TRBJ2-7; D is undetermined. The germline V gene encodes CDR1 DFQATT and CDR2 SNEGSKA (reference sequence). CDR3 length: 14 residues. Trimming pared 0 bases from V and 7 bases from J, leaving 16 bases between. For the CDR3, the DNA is TGCAGTGCTAGAGATCCCTCCGTCCTAGGGGAGCAGTACTTC. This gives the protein CSARDPSVLGEQYF.

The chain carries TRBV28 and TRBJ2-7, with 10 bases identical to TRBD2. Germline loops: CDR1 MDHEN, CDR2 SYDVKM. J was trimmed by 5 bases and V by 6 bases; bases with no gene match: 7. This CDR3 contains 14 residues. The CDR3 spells CASSEREGANEQYF. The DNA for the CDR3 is TGTGCCAGCAGCGAGCGGGAGGGAGCAAACGAGCAGTACTTC.

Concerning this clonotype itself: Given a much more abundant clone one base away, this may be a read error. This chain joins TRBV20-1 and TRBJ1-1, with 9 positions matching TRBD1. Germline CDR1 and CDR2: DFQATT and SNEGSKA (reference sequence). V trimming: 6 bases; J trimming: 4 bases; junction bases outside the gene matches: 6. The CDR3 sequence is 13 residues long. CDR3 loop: CSARGQGITEAFF. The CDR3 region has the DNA TGCAGTGCCCGTGGACAGGGGATCACTGAAGCTTTCTTT.

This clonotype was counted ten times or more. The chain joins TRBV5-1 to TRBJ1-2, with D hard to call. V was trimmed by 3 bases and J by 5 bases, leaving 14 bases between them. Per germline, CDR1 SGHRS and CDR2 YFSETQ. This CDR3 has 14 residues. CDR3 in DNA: TGCGCCAGCAGCTCTACGTACAGCCGGTATGGCTACACCTTC. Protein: CASSSTYSRYGYTF.

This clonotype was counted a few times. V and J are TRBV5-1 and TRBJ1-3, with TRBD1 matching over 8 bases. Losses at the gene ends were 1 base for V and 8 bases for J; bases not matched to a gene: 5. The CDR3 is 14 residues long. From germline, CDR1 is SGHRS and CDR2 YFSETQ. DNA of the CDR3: TGCGCCAGCAGCTTGCGCGAGACAGGGGACACCATATATTTT. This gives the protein CASSLRETGDTIYF.

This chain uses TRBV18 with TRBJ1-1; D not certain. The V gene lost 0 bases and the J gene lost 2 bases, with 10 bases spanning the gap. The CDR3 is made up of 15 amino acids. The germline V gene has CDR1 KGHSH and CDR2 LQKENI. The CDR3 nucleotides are TGTGCCAGCTCACCACCAGGGATTGGAAACACTGAAGCTTTCTTT. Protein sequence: CASSPPGIGNTEAFF.

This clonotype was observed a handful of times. The CDR3 bases are TGTGCCAGCAGAGCTGCCGGGAACACTGAAGCTTTCTTT. It translates to CASRAAGNTEAFF. The chain has TRBV3-1 and TRBJ1-1; D unresolved. V was pared by 6 bases and J by 1 base, with 9 bases between. Germline V lookup: CDR1 LGHDT, CDR2 YNNKEL (reference sequence). CDR3 size: 13 residues.

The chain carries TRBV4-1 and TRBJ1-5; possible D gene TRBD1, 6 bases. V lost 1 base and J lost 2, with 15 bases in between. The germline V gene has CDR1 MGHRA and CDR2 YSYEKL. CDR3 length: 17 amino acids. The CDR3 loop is CASSQGGGREGNQPQHF. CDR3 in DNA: TGCGCCAGCAGCCAAGGAGGGGGGAGGGAAGGCAATCAGCCCCAGCATTTT.

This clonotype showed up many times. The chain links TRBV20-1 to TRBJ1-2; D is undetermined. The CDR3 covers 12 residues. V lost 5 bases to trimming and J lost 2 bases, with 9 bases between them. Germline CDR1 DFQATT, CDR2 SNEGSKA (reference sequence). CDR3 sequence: CSAYNENYGYTF. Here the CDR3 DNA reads TGCAGTGCTTATAACGAAAACTATGGCTACACCTTC.

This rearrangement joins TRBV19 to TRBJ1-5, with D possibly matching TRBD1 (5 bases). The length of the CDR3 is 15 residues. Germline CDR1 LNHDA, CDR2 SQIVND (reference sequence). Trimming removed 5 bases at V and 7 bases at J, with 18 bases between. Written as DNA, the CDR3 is TGTGCCAGTAGTCCCAGCGGGGGGTCCCGGCAGCCCCAGCATTTT. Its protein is CASSPSGGSRQPQHF.

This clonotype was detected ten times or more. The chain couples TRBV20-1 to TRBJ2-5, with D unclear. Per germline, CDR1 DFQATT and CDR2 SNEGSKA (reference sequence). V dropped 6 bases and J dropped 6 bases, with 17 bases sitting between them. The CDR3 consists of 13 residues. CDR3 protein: CSAPHPAGQTQYF. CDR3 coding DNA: TGCAGTGCGCCACACCCCGCTGGGCAGACCCAGTACTTC.

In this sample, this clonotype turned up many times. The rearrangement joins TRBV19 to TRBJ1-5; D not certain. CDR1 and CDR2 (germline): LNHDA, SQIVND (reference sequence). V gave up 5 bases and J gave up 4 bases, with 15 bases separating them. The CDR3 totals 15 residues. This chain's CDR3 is CASSRADLPNQPQHF. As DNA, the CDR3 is TGTGCCAGTAGTCGAGCGGACCTACCGAATCAGCCCCAGCATTTT.

CDR3 sequence reads: CASTLTGLTEAFF. The CDR3 DNA follows: TGTGCCAGTACCTTGACAGGCCTCACTGAAGCTTTCTTT. V gene TRBV19 combines with J gene TRBJ1-1; D possibly corresponds to TRBD1 (6 bases). The CDR3 is made up of 13 amino acids. Looked up from germline, CDR1 is LNHDA and CDR2 is SQIVND (reference sequence). Trimming removed 7 bases from V and 4 bases from J, with 13 bases in between.

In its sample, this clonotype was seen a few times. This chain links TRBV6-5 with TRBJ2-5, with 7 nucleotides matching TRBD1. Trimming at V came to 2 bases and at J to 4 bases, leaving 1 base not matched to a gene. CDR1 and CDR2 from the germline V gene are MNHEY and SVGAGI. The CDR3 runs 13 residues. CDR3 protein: CASSYGDRETQYF. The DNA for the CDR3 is TGTGCCAGCAGTTACGGGGACAGAGAGACCCAGTACTTC.

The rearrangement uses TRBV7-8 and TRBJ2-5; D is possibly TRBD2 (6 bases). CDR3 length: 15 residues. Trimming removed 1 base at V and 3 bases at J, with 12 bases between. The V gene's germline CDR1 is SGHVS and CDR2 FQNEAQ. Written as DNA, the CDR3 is TGTGCCAGCAGCTTAGGGACTACTTCGAAAGAGACCCAGTACTTC. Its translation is CASSLGTTSKETQYF.

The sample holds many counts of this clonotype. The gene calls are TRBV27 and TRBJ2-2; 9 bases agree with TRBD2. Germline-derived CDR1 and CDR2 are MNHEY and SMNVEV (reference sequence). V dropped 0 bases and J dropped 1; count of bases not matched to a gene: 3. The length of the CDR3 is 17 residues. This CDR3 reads CASSLSGLARNTGELFF. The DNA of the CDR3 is TGTGCCAGCAGTTTATCTGGACTAGCGAGGAACACCGGGGAGCTGTTTTTT.

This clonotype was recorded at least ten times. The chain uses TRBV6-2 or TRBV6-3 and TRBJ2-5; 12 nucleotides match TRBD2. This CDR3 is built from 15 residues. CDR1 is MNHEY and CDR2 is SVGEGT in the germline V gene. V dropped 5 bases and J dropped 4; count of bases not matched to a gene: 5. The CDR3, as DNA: TGTGCCAGCAGTACTAGCGGGGGGTCCGGAGAGACCCAGTACTTC. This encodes CASSTSGGSGETQYF.

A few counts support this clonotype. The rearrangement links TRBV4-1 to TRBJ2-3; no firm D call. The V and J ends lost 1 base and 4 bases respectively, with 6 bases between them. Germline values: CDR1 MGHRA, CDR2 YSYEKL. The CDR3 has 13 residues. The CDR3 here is CASSQVSADTQYF. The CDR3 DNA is TGCGCCAGCAGCCAAGTCTCCGCAGATACGCAGTATTTT.

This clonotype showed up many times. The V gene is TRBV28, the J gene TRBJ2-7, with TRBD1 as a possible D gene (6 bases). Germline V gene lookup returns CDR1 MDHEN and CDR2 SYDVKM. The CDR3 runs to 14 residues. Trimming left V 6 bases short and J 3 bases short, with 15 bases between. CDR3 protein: CASSSLGANYEQYF. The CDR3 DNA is TGTGCCAGCAGCTCCTTGGGGGCGAACTACGAGCAGTACTTC. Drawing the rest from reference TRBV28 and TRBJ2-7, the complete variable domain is DVKVTQSSRYLVKRTGEKVFLECVQDMDHENMFWYRQDPGLGLRLIYFSYDVKMKEKGDIPEGYSVSREKKERFSLILESASTNQTSMYLCASSSLGANYEQYFGPGTRLTVT.